This TCR beta chain was sequenced for a study of shared clonotypes between healthy human individuals (dated by TCRdb to about 2020). Notes on the research overall: The cohort comprised a couple of women and a few men aged 18 to 49 years. For each donor, CD4 naive and CD4 memory were each run on three plates, CD8 naive on two plates, and CD8 memory on one plate. Blood TCR repertoires of five healthy adults were deeply sequenced to estimate repertoire size and the extent of clonotype sharing between individuals. To increase sequencing depth and limit assay-specific biases, different laboratories used diverse techniques to prepare libraries and sequence TCR repertoires. Between about 0.9 and 8.9 billion PBMCs per donor were obtained by leukapheresis. Overall study results and their limits: Estimated clonotype richness was generally larger for naive than for memory subsets. Based on pairwise subsampling, the degree of clonotype sharing among donors was expected to be affected by sequencing depth. Across a handful of donors, roughly 5.4% of naive CD4, around 3.5% of naive CD8, roughly 2.2% of memory CD4, and approximately 0.4% of memory CD8 clonotypes were shared. Higher generation probabilities were observed for clonotypes shared by all four sorted-subset donors than for non-shared clonotypes. Only blood was sampled, and tissue TCR repertoires likely differ from those in blood. The genetic and exposure-history diversity represented was limited by the small number of donors. Incomplete sequencing was indicated by rarefaction of sorted-subset datasets, despite the large sequencing depth.

Using the deep immunoSEQ assay, TCR CDR3 regions were amplified from genomic DNA by multiplex PCR. Genomic DNA extracted from each cell subset was distributed evenly over all wells of several immunoSEQ 96-well plates, and each plate served as one replicate. For sorted subsets, 200 to 250 ng of genomic DNA, equivalent to around 30,000 T cell genomes, went into each replicate PCR. Purified libraries were quantified with a Qubit 3.0 fluorometer, sized on a Bioanalyzer 2100, and re-quantified with the KAPA Library Quantification kit. A separate single-read 150-cycle Illumina NextSeq 550 flow cell was used to sequence each immunoSEQ 96-well plate. The authors' pipeline ran thus. Because the immunoSEQ output held only junctional sequences and lacked quality scores, the filtering could not match the filtering applied to full-length reads. To assign V/J genes and CDR3, sequences were annotated using PyIR, a Python wrapper for IgBLAST v1.9, with IMGT germline references. Any read was removed if the V/J assignment was weak (E-value above 1e-6), the CDR3 was missing, or the read contained stop codons, out-of-frame junctions, or ambiguous translated residues. V3J clonotypes were defined as sequences sharing an identical inferred V gene, J gene, and CDR3 amino acid sequence. To compute the percentage overlap between repertoires, the number of shared unique clonotypes was divided by the size of the smaller repertoire. RTK rarefaction, the Chao1 estimator, and Recon v2.1 estimates of unobserved clonotypes were used to assess repertoire richness. For all TCRbeta clonotypes obtained by the gDNA method from a handful of donors, generation probabilities were computed with OLGA. TCRdb limited this immuneACCESS table to in-frame rearrangements with V and J called. A share of clones is missing; checked studies link under half to unresolved V genes, and the rest is unexplained. V and J calls and clone size are given by that table; D and trimming were obtained from the DNA. In all, the sample holds more than 2,000,000 clones, and more than 80% of those were seen once. Around 0.4% of the sample comes from the top ten.

Remarks on this clone: No antigen is known for it. No per-base quality is available; no much larger clone lies one base away.

The CDR3 has 17 amino acids, counting the end cysteine and phenylalanine. Of all the DNA, just the CDR3 is kept, 51 bases in frame from base 1. CDR1 and CDR2, per the germline V gene, are ENHRY and SYGVKD. Trimming removed 2 bases from V and 1 base from J, leaving 17 bases between the germline ends. Healthy HIV-negative adults with no recently reported acute infections or vaccinations were included as donors. Only Caucasian adults living in Nashville, Tennessee, USA were represented among the donors. Magnetic negative selection was used to enrich CD4+ T cells, after which naive cells were positively selected on CD45RA and the negative fraction became the memory subset. Blood was collected by leukapheresis, and PBMCs were isolated by Ficoll-Histopaque density gradient centrifugation and then cryopreserved in liquid nitrogen vapor phase. Purity and quantity of every magnetically sorted T cell population were checked by analytical flow cytometry. From each sorted fraction, genomic DNA was isolated and quantified by UV absorbance on a Nanodrop 2000c.

Recombination linked TRBV10-3 to TRBJ1-1; the D segment could be TRBD1, given 5 matching bases. Sequenced material: naive CD4+ T cells from PBMCs. The cell subset or site label for this specimen denotes: CD45RA+ positively selected. This clonotype was obtained from a man between 18 and 29 years old in good health. Some clones in this sample may be carry-over from other donors' samples. Here is the DNA: TGTGCCATCAGTGAGATGCCTCTGGGGGGTGGGAACACTGAAGCTTTCTTT. Its translation is CAISEMPLGGGNTEAFF.